A single sample is the source of the 26 T cell receptor beta chains below, sequenced in a study of T cell repertoires in cytomegalovirus infection. TCRdb processed the reads anew with MiXCR; each CDR3 protein has one entry. The sample holds around 300,000 distinct CDR3 sequences, around 25% seen once. The sequencing input was PBMCs. The receptors derive from a human donor in good health (CMV status not recorded). Some clones in this sample may be carry-over from other donors' samples.

This clonotype was detected ten times or more. V gene TRBV6-2 or TRBV6-3 combines with J gene TRBJ2-7; 11 nucleotides line up with TRBD2. CDR1 is MNHEY, CDR2 SVGEGT, per germline. The CDR3 length is 17 residues. Germline trimming cut 0 bases from V and 3 bases from J; bases unmatched to any gene: 7. In nucleotides, the CDR3 is TGTGCCAGCAGTTACTCGAGGGGACTAGCGGCTCTCTACGAGCAGTACTTC. It codes for CASSYSRGLAALYEQYF.

This clonotype showed up many times. The CDR3 DNA reads TGTGCCAGCAGTGCCGACCCGGCGGGGACCCAGTACTTC. Translating it yields CASSADPAGTQYF. The gene calls are TRBV2 and TRBJ2-5, with D possibly being TRBD2 (5 bases). Trimming pared 4 bases from V and 7 bases from J, leaving 13 bases between. Germline CDR1 reads SNHLY; CDR2 reads FYNNEI. The CDR3 loop spans 13 amino acids.

This clonotype showed up just a few times. This chain uses TRBV10-3 with TRBJ2-7; TRBD2 agrees at 7 bases. Germline trimming cut 5 bases from V and 5 bases from J; bases unmatched to any gene: 12. Germline V gene sequence: CDR1 ENHRY, CDR2 SYGVKD. CDR3 length: 15 amino acids. In DNA form, the CDR3 reads TGTGCCATCAGTTTTACTAGCGCTACCGGCCACGAGCAGTACTTC. Encoded protein: CAISFTSATGHEQYF.

The table lists this clonotype with a few counts. The chain is built from TRBV7-9 and TRBJ1-1; no definite D call. The CDR3 totals 13 residues. The V end was cut by 3 bases, the J end by 3 bases, with 8 bases between. Germline CDR1 is SEHNR and CDR2 is FQNEAQ (reference sequence). The CDR3 nucleotides read TGTGCCAGCAGCTTGAGGGTTGACACTGAAGCTTTCTTT. Translated: CASSLRVDTEAFF.

This clonotype was recorded a few times. The V call is TRBV27, the J call TRBJ2-7; D is unclear. V lost 5 bases, J lost 3 bases, and 11 bases lay in between. This CDR3 is built from 13 residues. Germline CDR1 reads MNHEY; CDR2 reads SMNVEV (reference sequence). CDR3 bases: TGTGCCAGCAGTCTCGGCCCGATCTACGAGCAGTACTTC. Amino acids: CASSLGPIYEQYF.

V gene TRBV7-2 combines with J gene TRBJ1-1; D possibly corresponds to TRBD1 (5 bases). The CDR3 spans 14 residues. CDR1 SGHTA and CDR2 FQGNSA come from the germline V gene. V was clipped by 1 base and J by 6 bases, with 12 bases between them. The CDR3 DNA sequence: TGTGCCAGCAGCTTAGTGGGGCAGGGCGCTGAAGCTTTCTTT. Residues: CASSLVGQGAEAFF. Full variable domain (rest looked up from reference TRBV7-2 and TRBJ1-1): GAGVSQSPSNKVTEKGKDVELRCDPISGHTALYWYRQSLGQGLEFLIYFQGNSAPDKSGLPSDRFSAERTGGSVSTLTIQRTQQEDSAVYLCASSLVGQGAEAFFGQGTRLTVV.

J is TRBJ2-7 and V is TRBV7-2; 10 bases line up with TRBD2. The CDR3 loop spans 17 amino acids. V lost 2 bases, J lost 1 base, and 8 bases stayed unmatched. Germline CDR1 reads SGHTA; CDR2 reads FQGNSA. The CDR3 region is CASSLLVAGGQSYEQYV. The CDR3 DNA is TGTGCCAGCAGCTTATTGGTAGCGGGAGGACAATCCTACGAGCAGTACGTC.

This clonotype was counted ten times or more. V and J are TRBV7-2 and TRBJ1-1; no clear D. There are 14 residues in the CDR3. The V and J ends lost 5 bases and 1 base respectively, with 11 bases between them. Germline V lookup: CDR1 SGHTA, CDR2 FQGNSA. The CDR3 sequence: CASSVQRRNTEAFF. The DNA of the CDR3 is TGTGCCAGCAGCGTACAGAGGAGGAACACTGAAGCTTTCTTT.

This rearrangement joins TRBV2 to TRBJ1-1; D call uncertain. CDR3 length: 14 residues. Germline V gene lookup returns CDR1 SNHLY and CDR2 FYNNEI. Deletions cut 7 bases from V and 3 bases from J, with 15 bases between. The DNA for the CDR3 is TGTGCCAGCATGGGATTAAACGCTGACACTGAAGCTTTCTTT. Translating gives CASMGLNADTEAFF. Together with reference TRBV2 and TRBJ1-1, the CDR3 gives the full variable domain: EPEVTQTPSHQVTQMGQEVILRCVPISNHLYFYWYRQILGQKVEFLVSFYNNEISEKSEIFDDQFSVERPDGSNFTLKIRSTKLEDSAMYFCASMGLNADTEAFFGQGTRLTVV.

The CDR3 DNA reads as TGTGCCAGTAGGTTCACCGGGCCCAATCAGCCCCAGCATTTT. Encoded protein: CASRFTGPNQPQHF. This chain uses TRBV19 with TRBJ1-5; D gene uncertain. CDR1 and CDR2 (germline): LNHDA, SQIVND (reference sequence). V was pared by 6 bases and J by 3 bases, with 12 bases between. The CDR3 covers 14 residues. The complete variable domain, with remaining parts taken from reference TRBV19 and TRBJ1-5, reads DGGITQSPKYLFRKEGQNVTLSCEQNLNHDAMYWYRQDPGQGLRLIYYSQIVNDFQKGDIAEGYSVSREKKESFPLTVTSAQKNPTAFYLCASRFTGPNQPQHFGDGTRLSIL.

The chain carries TRBV6-2 or TRBV6-3 and TRBJ2-7; D ambiguous. CDR1 and CDR2 (germline): MNHEY, SVGEGT. The CDR3 has 17 amino acids. The V end lost 0 bases, the J end lost 2 bases, and 17 bases lay between the germline ends. CDR3 sequence: CASSYSLSGQITYEQYF. The CDR3 nucleotides are TGTGCCAGCAGTTACTCGCTCTCGGGCCAAATTACCTACGAGCAGTACTTC.

This clonotype was picked up many times. This chain uses TRBV7-8 with TRBJ2-5; no definite D call. The CDR3 is 13 residues long. With 1 base removed from V and 3 bases from J, the gap between germline ends came to 6 bases. Germline V gene lookup returns CDR1 SGHVS and CDR2 FQNEAQ. CDR3 nucleotides: TGTGCCAGCAGCTTAGGCAGAAAAGAGACCCAGTACTTC. Its protein is CASSLGRKETQYF.

The CDR3, as DNA: TGTGCCAGCAGCTTTGGTTGGGTCCAAGCTGGGGCCAACGTCCTGACTTTC. This translates into CASSFGWVQAGANVLTF. The chain employs TRBV11-1 and TRBJ2-6; D gene ambiguous. The CDR3 totals 17 residues. Looked up from germline, CDR1 is SGHAT and CDR2 is FQDESV (reference sequence). Trimming removed 3 bases at V and 2 bases at J, with 14 bases between. The variable domain in full, with the rest retrieved from reference TRBV11-1 and TRBJ2-6, is EAEVAQSPRYKITEKSQAVAFWCDPISGHATLYWYRQILGQGPELLVQFQDESVVDDSQLPKDRFSAERLKGVDSTLKIQPAELGDSAMYLCASSFGWVQAGANVLTFGAGSRLTVL.

The chain has TRBV28 and TRBJ2-7; the D gene is possibly TRBD2 (5 bases). Germline values: CDR1 MDHEN, CDR2 SYDVKM. Between the trimmed V and J ends, which lost 8 bases and 1 base, there was a span of 9 bases. The CDR3 extends over 12 amino acids. The CDR3 bases are TGTGCCAGCCAAAGCGGATCCTACGAGCAGTACTTC. Encoded protein: CASQSGSYEQYF.

This clonotype was counted a single time. The gene calls are TRBV7-2 and TRBJ2-1, with D possibly TRBD1 on 5 matching bases. Per the germline V gene, CDR1 is SGHTA and CDR2 is FQGNSA. The V gene lost 2 bases and the J gene lost 3 bases, with 11 bases spanning the gap. The CDR3 extends over 15 amino acids. The CDR3 here is CASSLQGVGYNEQFF. The CDR3 nucleotides are TGTGCCAGCAGCTTACAAGGGGTTGGCTACAATGAGCAGTTCTTC.

The V call is TRBV29-1, the J call TRBJ2-6; perhaps TRBD1 as D (6 bases). Germline CDR1 SQVTM, CDR2 ANQGSEA. The CDR3 is made up of 15 amino acids. The V end was cut by 4 bases, the J end by 1 base, with 11 bases between. The CDR3 here is CSVGQGLSGANVLTF. The CDR3 coding sequence is TGCAGCGTTGGTCAGGGGTTATCTGGGGCCAACGTCCTGACTTTC.

The chain recombines TRBV7-8 with TRBJ2-7; 12 positions agree with TRBD2. Germline CDR1 SGHVS, CDR2 FQNEAQ. Trimming cost V 4 bases and J 2 bases; bases outside gene matches: 15. The CDR3 runs 19 residues. The CDR3 DNA reads as TGTGCCAGCAGCTCGCGGCTGACTAGCGGGAGATGGGATCCCTACGAGCAGTACTTC. It is translated as CASSSRLTSGRWDPYEQYF.

This clonotype was counted only a few times. The chain carries TRBV7-6 and TRBJ1-5, with TRBD1 as a possible D gene (5 bases). Germline V gene data show CDR1 as SGHVS and CDR2 as FNYEAQ. The V end was cut by 0 bases, the J end by 6 bases, with 12 bases between. This CDR3 is built from 15 residues. CDR3 amino acids: CASSLARDSGQPQHF. As DNA, the CDR3 is TGTGCCAGCAGCTTAGCGAGGGACTCGGGTCAGCCCCAGCATTTT.

The sample holds a few counts of this clonotype. This chain uses TRBV29-1 with TRBJ2-1; a weak D match, TRBD2 (6 bases). Germline CDR1 is SQVTM and CDR2 is ANQGSEA. CDR3 length equals 11 residues. Trimming cost V 7 bases and J 13 bases, with 17 bases left between them. CDR3 sequence reads: CSAGGKRAQFF. In nucleotides, the CDR3 is TGCAGCGCTGGGGGGAAGCGGGCTCAGTTCTTC.

The CDR3 loop is CASSEVGGAVNEQFF. The CDR3 nucleotides read TGTGCCAGCAGTGAAGTAGGGGGCGCGGTTAATGAGCAGTTCTTC. V is TRBV6-1 and J is TRBJ2-1; TRBD1 matches at 7 bases. The V gene's germline CDR1 is MNHNS and CDR2 SASEGT. CDR3 length: 15 residues. Trimming removed 1 base from V and 7 bases from J; junction bases left unmatched: 7.

In regard to this clonotype: A read error may be the cause here, since a much bigger clone is one base away. The V and J genes are TRBV2 and TRBJ1-1; D is uncertain. Trimming removed 5 bases from V and 1 base from J, with 8 bases in between. This CDR3 has 13 amino acids. Germline values: CDR1 SNHLY, CDR2 FYNNEI. The CDR3 nucleotides are TGTGCCAGCAGTTCGGACTGGAACACTGAAGCTTTCTTT. Its translation is CASSSDWNTEAFF.

This clonotype has just a few counts. CDR3 in amino acids: CASSEERVAGELFF. The CDR3 coding sequence is TGTGCCAGCAGTGAAGAAAGGGTTGCCGGGGAGCTGTTTTTT. V and J are TRBV2 and TRBJ2-2, with D hard to call. Per the germline V gene, CDR1 is SNHLY and CDR2 is FYNNEI. The V and J ends lost 1 base and 6 bases respectively, with 9 bases between them. The CDR3 spans 14 residues.

The chain joins TRBV10-2 to TRBJ2-7, with D possibly TRBD1 on 6 matching bases. The germline V gene encodes CDR1 WSHSY and CDR2 SAAADI. The CDR3 is 15 residues long. V was cut by 8 bases and J by 2 bases, with 19 bases left in between. This CDR3 is CASGPQGLPTYEQYF. The DNA of the CDR3 is TGCGCCAGCGGACCCCAGGGGTTACCCACCTACGAGCAGTACTTC.

This clonotype showed up many times. The J gene is TRBJ1-5, the V gene TRBV7-2; 10 nucleotides match TRBD1. Losses at the gene ends were 5 bases for V and 4 bases for J; bases not matched to a gene: 5. CDR1 and CDR2 from the germline V gene are SGHTA and FQGNSA. The CDR3 loop spans 15 amino acids. DNA of the CDR3: TGTGCCAGCAGCAAAGACAGGGGGCAAAATCAGCCCCAGCATTTT. Amino acids: CASSKDRGQNQPQHF.

This clonotype was seen a few times. The V and J genes are TRBV24-1 and TRBJ2-1, with 9 bases fitting TRBD1. V was pared by 7 bases and J by 6 bases, with 9 bases of the junction left unmatched. Germline V gene data show CDR1 as KGHDR and CDR2 as SFDVKD. This CDR3 contains 15 residues. The CDR3 region has the DNA TGTGCCACCAGGGATACAGGGGGCCGAAGCAATGAGCAGTTCTTC. It codes for CATRDTGGRSNEQFF.

In the case of this clonotype: With a much larger clone just one base away, this may be a read error. The CDR3 nucleotides read TGTGCCAGCAGTTCCCGGACAGGGTTGGCCACAGATACGCAGTATTTT. It is translated as CASSSRTGLATDTQYF. V gene TRBV12-3 or TRBV12-4 combines with J gene TRBJ2-3; 8 nucleotides line up with TRBD1. The V segment lost 4 bases and the J segment 2 bases; nucleotides outside the gene matches: 8. The CDR3 is made up of 16 amino acids.